This passage covers 17 T cell receptor beta chains from one sample sequenced in a study of blood T cell repertoires in COVID-19. Profiled with immunoSEQ multiplex PCR; TCRdb holds only in-frame clones, not every one. The sample shows about 170,000 clones, approximately 80% of them seen only once. The source material was peripheral blood. These receptor sequences come from an elderly woman with COVID-19, enrolled during active disease.

This clone was found once. This chain joins TRBV19 and TRBJ1-1; perhaps TRBD1 as D (6 bases). The CDR3 runs 14 residues. Trimming took off 6 bases at V and 10 bases at J, with 21 bases between the two ends. Germline CDR1 is LNHDA and CDR2 is SQIVND (reference sequence). The CDR3 DNA is TGTGCCAGTAGCCTGGGGGGGCTTCAGCCACGAGCTTTCTTT. Its protein product is CASSLGGLQPRAFF.

This sequence joins TRBV11-2 and TRBJ1-1; 9 bases agree with TRBD1. This CDR3 has 14 amino acids. Germline-derived CDR1 and CDR2 are SGHAT and FQNNGV. Losses at the gene ends were 7 bases for V and 6 bases for J; bases not matched to a gene: 9. Written as DNA, the CDR3 is TGTGCCAGCACCGCCGGGACAGGGCCCTCTGAAGCTTTCTTT. Protein product: CASTAGTGPSEAFF. The variable domain in full, with the rest retrieved from reference TRBV11-2 and TRBJ1-1, is EAGVAQSPRYKIIEKRQSVAFWCNPISGHATLYWYQQILGQGPKLLIQFQNNGVVDDSQLPKDRFSAERLKGVDSTLKIQPAKLEDSAVYLCASTAGTGPSEAFFGQGTRLTVV.

The chain employs TRBV3-1 (or the pseudogene TRBV3-2) and TRBJ2-4, with D unclear. Germline values: CDR1 LGHDT, CDR2 YNNKEL (reference sequence). CDR3 length: 17 residues. V was trimmed by 2 bases and J by 0 bases, leaving 14 bases between them. CDR3 bases: TGTGCCAGCAGCCAAATATCGAACGGGTTAGCCAAAAACATTCAGTACTTC. It encodes CASSQISNGLAKNIQYF.

The table lists this clone with a count of one. Other DNA variants within this sample encode the same CDR3. This sequence joins TRBV5-6 and TRBJ1-5, with 10 positions matching TRBD1. The J segment lost 7 bases and the V segment lost 2 bases, leaving 3 bases of the junction unmatched. The CDR3 is 14 amino acids. In germline, CDR1 is SGHDT, CDR2 YYEEEE. The chain's CDR3 is CASSFGQGDQPQHF. CDR3 bases: TGTGCCAGCAGCTTTGGACAGGGGGACCAGCCCCAGCATTTT. Full variable domain (outside the CDR3, taken from reference TRBV5-6 and TRBJ1-5): DAGVTQSPTHLIKTRGQQVTLRCSPKSGHDTVSWYQQALGQGPQFIFQYYEEEERQRGNFPDRFSGHQFPNYSSELNVNALLLGDSALYLCASSFGQGDQPQHFGDGTRLSIL.

CDR3 sequence reads: CASRTRTTNNEQFF. DNA for the CDR3: TGTGCCAGTAGGACTCGGACTACGAACAATGAGCAGTTCTTC. The chain uses TRBV19 and TRBJ2-1, with D possibly being TRBD2 (6 bases). This CDR3 comprises 14 residues. Germline loops: CDR1 LNHDA, CDR2 SQIVND (reference sequence). Trimming left V 6 bases short and J 5 bases short, with 14 bases between.

The chain combines TRBV12-3 or TRBV12-4 with TRBJ2-3, with 13 bases lining up with TRBD2. The CDR3 spans 12 residues. Losses at the gene ends were 5 bases for V and 14 bases for J; bases not matched to a gene: 4. The CDR3 sequence: CASSLTSGGSYF. The DNA for the CDR3 is TGTGCCAGCAGTCTGACTAGCGGGGGGTCGTATTTT.

In its sample, this clone was seen once. The chain combines TRBV10-3 with TRBJ1-2, with a tentative D call TRBD1 (5 bases). CDR1 and CDR2 from the germline V gene are ENHRY and SYGVKD. The CDR3 runs to 12 residues. Trimming took off 3 bases at V and 7 bases at J, with 9 bases between the two ends. The CDR3 loop reads CAISERGGGYTF. The CDR3 DNA is TGTGCCATCAGTGAACGGGGGGGTGGCTACACCTTC.

On this clone itself: Other DNA sequences in the sample encode the same CDR3. The V and J genes are TRBV18 and TRBJ1-5; 9 nucleotides agree with TRBD1. Per germline, CDR1 KGHSH and CDR2 LQKENI. V dropped 6 bases and J dropped 3; count of bases not matched to a gene: 6. There are 15 residues in the CDR3. The CDR3: CASSPGTGINQPQHF. The CDR3 nucleotides are TGTGCCAGCTCTCCTGGGACAGGGATCAATCAGCCCCAGCATTTT.

The rearrangement links TRBV11-2 to TRBJ2-7; a weak D match, TRBD2 (6 bases). Germline V gives CDR1 SGHAT, CDR2 FQNNGV. This CDR3 region has 16 residues. V lost 2 bases and J lost 0, with 14 bases in between. The CDR3: CASSLSGRSLSYEQYF. The CDR3, as DNA: TGTGCCAGCAGCTTATCTGGGAGGTCCCTCTCCTACGAGCAGTACTTC.

The chain uses TRBV29-1 and TRBJ1-1; TRBD1 matches 7 bases. The germline CDR1 and CDR2 sequences are SQVTM and ANQGSEA. The V and J ends lost 4 bases and 5 bases, in that order; junction bases with no gene match: 16. The CDR3 extends over 16 amino acids. CDR3 residues: CSVVGQGVWGRTEAFF. CDR3 DNA: TGCAGCGTTGTGGGGCAGGGGGTGTGGGGTAGAACTGAAGCTTTCTTT.

This chain joins TRBV19 and TRBJ1-1, with 7 bases that match TRBD1. CDR1 is LNHDA and CDR2 is SQIVND in the germline V gene (reference sequence). The CDR3 is 14 residues long. The junction had 2 bases not matched to a gene; V was cut back by 4 bases and J by 0 bases. CDR3 protein: CASSRGGMNTEAFF. CDR3 coding DNA: TGTGCCAGTAGTAGAGGGGGCATGAACACTGAAGCTTTCTTT.

This clone has a handful of counts. This chain joins TRBV6-5 and TRBJ1-2; weak D call: TRBD1 (5 bases). The germline V gene encodes CDR1 MNHEY and CDR2 SVGAGI. There are 13 residues in the CDR3. The ends were cut back, 6 bases at V and 2 bases at J, with 10 bases in the middle. The chain's CDR3 is CASSPDRNYGYTF. The CDR3 DNA follows: TGTGCCAGCAGCCCCGACAGAAACTATGGCTACACCTTC.

This chain connects TRBV18 to TRBJ1-3; D ambiguous. CDR1 and CDR2 (germline): KGHSH, LQKENI. The CDR3 sequence is 14 residues long. With 3 bases removed from V and 5 bases from J, the gap between germline ends came to 11 bases. The CDR3 reads CASSPETGRNTIYF. The CDR3 bases are TGTGCCAGCTCACCGGAGACCGGGAGAAACACCATATATTTT.

This clone is categorized as medium-sized. The chain links TRBV6-5 to TRBJ2-7; TRBD1 matches at 10 bases. The CDR3 has 13 residues. The germline V gene encodes CDR1 MNHEY and CDR2 SVGAGI. The J segment lost 2 bases and the V segment lost 10 bases, leaving 5 bases of the junction unmatched. DNA for the CDR3: TGTGCCACCCGGACAGGGGGGCCCTACGAGCAGTACTTC. Amino acids: CATRTGGPYEQYF.

V usage is TRBV10-2 and J usage is TRBJ1-1, with D possibly matching TRBD1 (5 bases). The CDR3 covers 13 residues. V lost 10 bases, J lost 2 bases, and 14 bases lay in between. Germline V gene sequence: CDR1 WSHSY, CDR2 SAAADI. The CDR3 region is CATQQDPNTEAFF. The DNA for the CDR3 is TGCGCCACCCAACAGGATCCAAACACTGAAGCTTTCTTT.

The chain is built from TRBV10-1 and TRBJ2-3; 8 bases match TRBD2. The CDR3 runs 18 residues. Losses at the gene ends were 4 bases for V and 1 base for J; bases not matched to a gene: 13. Germline values: CDR1 WNHNN, CDR2 SYGVQD (reference sequence). As DNA, the CDR3 is TGCGCCAGCAGTGCCCGGGGGGGACCGCTTTATGGCACAGATACGCAGTATTTT. Translation gives CASSARGGPLYGTDTQYF.

The rearrangement links TRBV5-1 to TRBJ1-3; possibly TRBD1 for D (5 bases). Germline loops: CDR1 SGHRS, CDR2 YFSETQ. With 5 bases removed from V and 0 bases from J, the gap between germline ends came to 12 bases. CDR3 size: 15 residues. Written as DNA, the CDR3 is TGCGCCAGCAGGCCGACGACAGCCTCTGGAAACACCATATATTTT. Protein: CASRPTTASGNTIYF.